These 12 T cell receptor beta chains came from one sample sequenced in a study of metastatic and nonmetastatic thyroid tumors. With MiXCR, TCRdb called clones anew from the PCR reads. The table shows around 16,000 clones, with roughly 13% occurring only once. No patient received treatment before thyroid surgery. The sample consisted of blood. These receptors all stem from a female donor with papillary thyroid cancer or a benign thyroid nodule (not recorded which). Some clones in this sample may be carry-over from other donors' samples.

The chain couples TRBV2 to TRBJ2-2; D uncertain. The V gene lost 3 bases and the J gene lost 4 bases, with 6 bases spanning the gap. CDR1 and CDR2 (germline): SNHLY, FYNNEI. This CDR3 spans 13 amino acids. The CDR3: CASSEGSTGELFF. CDR3 coding DNA: TGTGCCAGCAGTGAGGGCAGCACCGGGGAGCTGTTTTTT.

This clone was observed many times. The chain is built from TRBV9 and TRBJ1-4; a possible D gene is TRBD1 (5 bases). CDR1 is SGDLS, CDR2 YYNGEE, per germline. This CDR3 region has 14 residues. The germline V and J ends were trimmed by 3 bases and 8 bases, with 14 bases remaining between them. Written as DNA, the CDR3 is TGTGCCAGCAGCGCCCTGCCGGACATGGAAAAACTGTTTTTT. Protein: CASSALPDMEKLFF. Using reference TRBV9 and TRBJ1-4 for the parts outside the CDR3, the full variable domain is DSGVTQTPKHLITATGQRVTLRCSPRSGDLSVYWYQQSLDQGLQFLIQYYNGEERAKGNILERFSAQQFPDLHSELNLSSLELGDSALYFCASSALPDMEKLFFGSGTQLSVL.

To note about this clone: A read error may explain this, as a much larger clone is one base away. V gene TRBV20-1 combines with J gene TRBJ2-1; TRBD2 aligns across 13 bases. Per the germline V gene, CDR1 is DFQATT and CDR2 is SNEGSKA (reference sequence). This CDR3 has 15 amino acids. This CDR3 reads CSASGLAGDHNGQFF. Written as DNA, the CDR3 is TGCAGTGCTAGTGGACTAGCGGGGGACCACAATGGGCAGTTCTTC.

This clone was counted ten times or more. The rearrangement links TRBV7-3 to TRBJ2-7; a weak D match, TRBD2 (6 bases). The V gene lost 5 bases and the J gene lost 3 bases, with 17 bases spanning the gap. Germline V gives CDR1 SGHTA, CDR2 FQGTGA. The CDR3 loop spans 15 amino acids. Written as DNA, the CDR3 is TGTGCCAGCAGCCCTCGGGCGGGGAATTTCTACGAGCAGTACTTC. It encodes CASSPRAGNFYEQYF.

This clone appeared many times. This chain links TRBV5-1 with TRBJ2-5; D may match TRBD1 or TRBD2 (5 bases each). Germline CDR1 and CDR2: SGHRS and YFSETQ. V shed 4 bases and J shed 1 base, with 14 bases lying between them. This CDR3 is 15 amino acids long. The CDR3 region is CASSTLPGPQETQYF. CDR3 coding DNA: TGCGCCAGCAGCACCCTCCCGGGACCCCAAGAGACCCAGTACTTC. Filled out from reference TRBV5-1 and TRBJ2-5, the complete variable domain reads KAGVTQTPRYLIKTRGQQVTLSCSPISGHRSVSWYQQTPGQGLQFLFEYFSETQRNKGNFPGRFSGRQFSNSRSEMNVSTLELGDSALYLCASSTLPGPQETQYFGPGTRLLVL.

The rearrangement joins TRBV7-9 to TRBJ2-1; D not certain. V lost 1 base to trimming and J lost 10 bases, with 8 bases between them. CDR1 is SEHNR, CDR2 FQNEAQ, per germline (reference sequence). This CDR3 is 12 amino acids long. For the CDR3, the DNA is TGTGCCAGCAGCTTAGGGCAGTCGGAGCAGTTCTTC. Amino acids: CASSLGQSEQFF.

This clone was counted at least ten times. The chain joins TRBV7-2 to TRBJ1-2; D remains unclear. Trimming stripped 0 bases from V and 4 bases from J, with 15 bases between. The CDR3 totals 16 residues. CDR1 and CDR2 from the germline V gene are SGHTA and FQGNSA. CDR3 nucleotides: TGTGCCAGCAGCTTAGCAGGCGGCGGAGATGTCTATGGCTACACCTTC. It is translated as CASSLAGGGDVYGYTF.

This clone came up many times. The chain recombines TRBV29-1 with TRBJ2-2; weak D call: TRBD2 (6 bases). There are 14 residues in the CDR3. V lost 6 bases, J lost 0 bases, and 11 bases lay in between. The V gene's germline CDR1 is SQVTM and CDR2 ANQGSEA. The CDR3: CSVSSATNTGELFF. In nucleotides, the CDR3 is TGCAGCGTATCTAGCGCAACGAACACCGGGGAGCTGTTTTTT.

The chain recombines TRBV24-1 with TRBJ2-5; 8 positions agree with TRBD1. The CDR3 runs 14 residues. J lost 5 bases, V lost 4 bases, and 5 bases had no gene match. Per germline, CDR1 KGHDR and CDR2 SFDVKD. For the CDR3, the DNA is TGTGCCACCAGTGAGGCAGGGGGCTACGAGACCCAGTACTTC. Its translation: CATSEAGGYETQYF.

As regards this clone: This sequence may be a read error, since a much larger clone differs from it by one base. The rearrangement joins TRBV25-1 to TRBJ1-2; D not certain. Germline V gene sequence: CDR1 MGHDK, CDR2 SYGVNS. The CDR3 covers 11 residues. Trimming removed 10 bases from V and 8 bases from J, with 14 bases in between. The CDR3 DNA reads as TGTGCCACCATACTCGGCGGAGGCTACACCTTC. Its translation: CATILGGGYTF.

This clone was counted a few times. At one end the junction does not follow the germline gene, possibly because of a read error. This sample also contains other DNA sequences that code for the same CDR3. The chain couples TRBV6-2 or TRBV6-3 to TRBJ1-2, with no clear D. This CDR3 spans 13 amino acids. The germline CDR1 and CDR2 sequences are MNHEY and SVGEGT. The CDR3 region has the DNA TGCGCCACATCGCCCGACGTAAACTATGGCTACACCTTC. It encodes CATSPDVNYGYTF.

This clone was seen ten or more times. The chain combines TRBV25-1 with TRBJ1-2; D gene uncertain. The CDR3 covers 11 residues. The germline V and J ends were trimmed by 8 bases and 7 bases, with 11 bases remaining between them. The V gene's germline CDR1 is MGHDK and CDR2 SYGVNS. CDR3 in DNA: TGTGCCAGCCGCTATGGGTCTGGCTACACCTTC. This gives the protein CASRYGSGYTF.